These T cell receptor beta chains were read from a single sample in a study of T cells in Graves' hyperthyroidism and ophthalmopathy. TCRdb ran MiXCR on the multiplex PCR reads and lists one entry per CDR3 protein. The sample includes under 250,000 distinct CDR3 sequences, roughly a sixth seen only once; the top ten take about 50%. The sample comprised blood. These receptors were taken from a woman between 50 and 59 years old with Graves' hyperthyroidism. Both conserved end residues are part of each CDR3. The D gene is left open where the match is weak. Size tells how often a clone was seen (once, few, many) or the class of an expanded clone, and some rows leave it out.

CDR3 length: 17
V gene: TRBV6-2/TRBV6-3
D gene: TRBD2
clone size: few
J gene: TRBJ2-1
CDR3 protein: CASSYSRGGRDYNEQFF
CDR3 DNA: TGTGCCAGCAGTTACTCGAGGGGCGGGAGAGACTACAATGAGCAGTTCTTC

CDR3 length: 13
V gene: TRBV20-1
D gene: TRBD2
clone size: many
J gene: TRBJ2-7
CDR3 protein: CSAREVASGEQYF
CDR3 DNA: TGCAGTGCTCGGGAGGTGGCTAGCGGCGAGCAGTACTTC

CDR3 length: 14
V gene: TRBV9
D gene: .
clone size: many
J gene: TRBJ2-5
CDR3 protein: CASSVGGGGETQYF
CDR3 DNA: TGTGCCAGCAGCGTAGGCGGCGGAGGGGAGACCCAGTACTTC

CDR3 length: 14
V gene: TRBV20-1
D gene: .
clone size: .
J gene: TRBJ2-1
CDR3 protein: CSARSSGRANEQFF
CDR3 DNA: TGCAGTGCTAGATCCAGCGGGCGAGCAAATGAGCAGTTCTTC

CDR3 length: 14
V gene: TRBV20-1
D gene: TRBD2
clone size: .
J gene: TRBJ2-1
CDR3 protein: CSATSGLAHNEQFF
CDR3 DNA: TGCAGTGCTACGTCGGGACTAGCCCACAATGAGCAGTTCTTC

CDR3 length: 16
V gene: TRBV11-3
D gene: TRBD2
clone size: many
J gene: TRBJ2-3
CDR3 protein: CASSFRLAGVPDTQYF
CDR3 DNA: TGTGCCAGCAGCTTCAGACTAGCGGGAGTTCCAGATACGCAGTATTTT

CDR3 length: 16
V gene: TRBV6-1
D gene: TRBD2
clone size: .
J gene: TRBJ2-1
CDR3 protein: CATLVVAGGSYNEQFF
CDR3 DNA: TGTGCCACCCTAGTGGTAGCGGGAGGTTCTTACAATGAGCAGTTCTTC

CDR3 length: 15
V gene: TRBV6-2/TRBV6-3
D gene: TRBD1
clone size: few
J gene: TRBJ1-1
CDR3 protein: CASRGNRGMNTEAFF
CDR3 DNA: TGTGCCAGCAGGGGGAACAGGGGGATGAACACTGAAGCTTTCTTT

CDR3 length: 17
V gene: TRBV20-1
D gene: TRBD2
clone size: few
J gene: TRBJ2-7
CDR3 protein: CSARNSVAGDRVDEQYF
CDR3 DNA: TGCAGTGCTAGGAATTCGGTAGCGGGAGATAGAGTAGACGAGCAGTACTTC

CDR3 length: 15
V gene: TRBV30
D gene: .
clone size: .
J gene: TRBJ1-6
CDR3 protein: CAWTREARYNSPLHF
CDR3 DNA: TGTGCCTGGACGAGGGAGGCGCGCTATAATTCACCCCTCCACTTT

CDR3 length: 16
V gene: TRBV7-8
D gene: TRBD2
clone size: .
J gene: TRBJ2-1
CDR3 protein: CASSVLWSSGTNEQFF
CDR3 DNA: TGTGCCAGCAGCGTCTTGTGGTCTAGCGGGACGAATGAGCAGTTCTTC

CDR3 length: 15
V gene: TRBV9
D gene: TRBD2
clone size: many
J gene: TRBJ2-1
CDR3 protein: CASTQTSGTYNEQFF
CDR3 DNA: TGTGCCAGCACACAGACTAGCGGTACCTACAATGAGCAGTTCTTC

CDR3 length: 13
V gene: TRBV14
D gene: .
clone size: .
J gene: TRBJ2-7
CDR3 protein: CASSQLGGGEQYF
CDR3 DNA: TGTGCCAGCAGCCAATTGGGGGGAGGCGAGCAGTACTTC

CDR3 length: 13
V gene: TRBV28
D gene: .
clone size: many
J gene: TRBJ2-5
CDR3 protein: CASRKGWRETQYF
CDR3 DNA: TGTGCCAGCAGAAAGGGTTGGCGGGAGACCCAGTACTTC

CDR3 length: 16
V gene: TRBV11-2
D gene: TRBD1
clone size: many
J gene: TRBJ2-7
CDR3 protein: CASSPYGLTGGGEQYF
CDR3 DNA: TGTGCCAGCAGCCCATATGGGCTAACAGGGGGCGGCGAGCAGTACTTC

CDR3 length: 14
V gene: TRBV7-9
D gene: .
clone size: .
J gene: TRBJ1-1
CDR3 protein: CASSWDGIGTEAFF
CDR3 DNA: TGTGCCAGCAGCTGGGACGGAATAGGCACTGAAGCTTTCTTT

CDR3 length: 18
V gene: TRBV3-1
D gene: TRBD2
clone size: many
J gene: TRBJ2-2
CDR3 protein: CASSRPGLAVINTGELFF
CDR3 DNA: TGTGCCAGCAGCCGCCCGGGACTAGCGGTGATCAACACCGGGGAGCTGTTTTTT

CDR3 length: 13
V gene: TRBV18
D gene: .
clone size: .
J gene: TRBJ1-5
CDR3 protein: CASSSGSNQPQHF
CDR3 DNA: TGTGCCAGCTCATCAGGGAGCAATCAGCCCCAGCATTTT

CDR3 length: 14
V gene: TRBV20-1
D gene: .
clone size: many
J gene: TRBJ1-1
CDR3 protein: CSARYEERNTEAFF
CDR3 DNA: TGCAGTGCTAGATACGAGGAAAGGAACACTGAAGCTTTCTTT

CDR3 length: 16
V gene: TRBV10-3
D gene: .
clone size: many
J gene: TRBJ2-7
CDR3 protein: CAISPSERRSSYEQYF
CDR3 DNA: TGTGCCATCAGTCCCTCGGAACGGCGGAGCTCCTACGAGCAGTACTTC

CDR3 length: 14
V gene: TRBV5-8
D gene: .
clone size: .
J gene: TRBJ2-2
CDR3 protein: CASSPGELAGELFF
CDR3 DNA: TGTGCCAGCAGCCCAGGCGAACTAGCTGGGGAGCTGTTTTTT

CDR3 length: 17
V gene: TRBV7-8
D gene: TRBD2
clone size: many
J gene: TRBJ2-1
CDR3 protein: CASSPRLSGSGYNEQFF
CDR3 DNA: TGTGCCAGCAGCCCCCGTCTGAGCGGGAGTGGCTACAATGAGCAGTTCTTC

CDR3 length: 14
V gene: TRBV20-1
D gene: TRBD1
clone size: many
J gene: TRBJ2-7
CDR3 protein: CSAETGTGSDEQYF
CDR3 DNA: TGCAGTGCGGAGACCGGGACAGGGTCGGACGAGCAGTACTTC

CDR3 length: 14
V gene: TRBV11-2
D gene: .
clone size: many
J gene: TRBJ1-1
CDR3 protein: CASSLGQGTAEAFF
CDR3 DNA: TGTGCCAGCAGCTTAGGGCAGGGAACCGCTGAAGCTTTCTTT

CDR3 length: 13
V gene: TRBV28
D gene: .
clone size: many
J gene: TRBJ2-4
CDR3 protein: CASRRTGEHIQYF
CDR3 DNA: TGTGCCAGCAGACGGACTGGGGAACACATTCAGTACTTC

CDR3 length: 14
V gene: TRBV5-5
D gene: .
clone size: many
J gene: TRBJ2-7
CDR3 protein: CASSLGPENYEQYF
CDR3 DNA: TGTGCCAGCAGCTTGGGCCCGGAGAACTACGAGCAGTACTTC

CDR3 length: 14
V gene: TRBV20-1
D gene: TRBD2
clone size: many
J gene: TRBJ2-7
CDR3 protein: CSALPEAGGYEQYF
CDR3 DNA: TGCAGTGCCCTCCCTGAAGCGGGAGGCTACGAGCAGTACTTC

CDR3 length: 13
V gene: TRBV20-1
D gene: TRBD1
clone size: many
J gene: TRBJ1-1
CDR3 protein: CSARVPGQDKAFF
CDR3 DNA: TGCAGTGCTAGAGTCCCGGGACAGGATAAAGCTTTCTTT

CDR3 length: 13
V gene: TRBV29-1
D gene: TRBD1
clone size: many
J gene: TRBJ1-2
CDR3 protein: CSVAQGANYGYTF
CDR3 DNA: TGCAGCGTAGCACAGGGGGCTAACTATGGCTACACCTTC

CDR3 length: 12
V gene: TRBV20-1
D gene: .
clone size: .
J gene: TRBJ2-5
CDR3 protein: CSAQSVAETQYF
CDR3 DNA: TGCAGTGCTCAATCGGTCGCAGAGACCCAGTACTTC

CDR3 length: 14
V gene: TRBV20-1
D gene: .
clone size: .
J gene: TRBJ2-3
CDR3 protein: CSARDYLSTDTQYF
CDR3 DNA: TGCAGTGCTAGGGACTACCTTAGCACAGATACGCAGTATTTT

CDR3 length: 12
V gene: TRBV12-3/TRBV12-4
D gene: .
clone size: many
J gene: TRBJ1-1
CDR3 protein: CASSFLRLEAFF
CDR3 DNA: TGTGCCAGCAGTTTCCTGAGACTTGAAGCTTTCTTT

CDR3 length: 17
V gene: TRBV28
D gene: TRBD2
clone size: many
J gene: TRBJ2-3
CDR3 protein: CASSLRTSGSLRDTQYF
CDR3 DNA: TGTGCCAGCAGTTTACGTACTAGCGGGAGTCTTAGAGATACGCAGTATTTT

CDR3 length: 13
V gene: TRBV20-1
D gene: .
clone size: .
J gene: TRBJ2-3
CDR3 protein: CSVRGRGADTQYF
CDR3 DNA: TGCAGTGTCAGGGGTAGGGGGGCAGATACGCAGTATTTT

CDR3 length: 14
V gene: TRBV3-1
D gene: .
clone size: .
J gene: TRBJ2-2
CDR3 protein: CASSQQVDTGELFF
CDR3 DNA: TGTGCCAGCAGCCAGCAGGTGGACACCGGGGAGCTGTTTTTT

CDR3 length: 14
V gene: TRBV11-3
D gene: TRBD1
clone size: many
J gene: TRBJ2-7
CDR3 protein: CASSWDRENYEQYF
CDR3 DNA: TGTGCCAGCAGCTGGGACAGGGAGAACTACGAGCAGTACTTC